The 21 T cell receptor beta chains below all came from one sample that was sequenced in a study of radiation and T cells in renal cell carcinoma. The time point is: blood 4 weeks post-SBRT, at nephrectomy. Specified treatment: 15 Gy SBRT to primary tumor, nephrectomy 4 weeks later. The repertoire was sequenced with immunoSEQ multiplex PCR; TCRdb's copy has only in-frame clones and lacks some. Of under 35,000 clones listed, over 70% are singletons. This sample comprised blood, obtained from a patient whose treatment included radiotherapy and nephrectomy. These receptors all come from a man aged 55 to 70 with renal cell carcinoma.

The V gene is TRBV6-5, the J gene TRBJ2-7, with TRBD1 matching over 9 bases. Losses at the gene ends were 6 bases for V and 3 bases for J; bases not matched to a gene: 3. The CDR3 is 13 amino acids. CDR1 and CDR2 (germline): MNHEY, SVGAGI. In nucleotides, the CDR3 is TGTGCCAGCAGGCGGGACAGGGACTACGAGCAGTACTTC. Translation: CASRRDRDYEQYF.

V and J are TRBV6-5 and TRBJ2-3; TRBD2 matches at 7 bases. In germline, CDR1 is MNHEY, CDR2 SVGAGI. V lost 8 bases, J lost 5 bases, and 4 bases stayed unmatched. The CDR3 spans 12 residues. CDR3 in amino acids: CASGRAGDTQYF. The DNA of the CDR3 is TGTGCCAGCGGGAGGGCCGGAGATACGCAGTATTTT.

In its sample, this clone was seen once. This chain connects TRBV9 to TRBJ2-2, with D possibly called TRBD1 or TRBD2 (5 bases each). Germline V CDR1 and CDR2: SGDLS, YYNGEE. The CDR3 is made up of 17 amino acids. Trimming pared 0 bases from V and 1 base from J, leaving 13 bases between. The CDR3 DNA reads TGTGCCAGCAGCGTAGATTGGGGGAGTGTGAACACCGGGGAGCTGTTTTTT. Amino acid sequence: CASSVDWGSVNTGELFF. Together with reference TRBV9 and TRBJ2-2, the CDR3 gives the full variable domain: DSGVTQTPKHLITATGQRVTLRCSPRSGDLSVYWYQQSLDQGLQFLIQYYNGEERAKGNILERFSAQQFPDLHSELNLSSLELGDSALYFCASSVDWGSVNTGELFFGEGSRLTVL.

A remark on this clone: Relative to the germline gene, one junction end is altered; a read error may explain this. The CDR3 is CASRLEAGAPGANVLTF. The DNA for the CDR3 is TGTGCCAGCAGATTAGAGGCAGGGGCGCCTGGGGCCAACGTCCTGACTTTC. The chain uses TRBV7-9 and TRBJ2-6; perhaps TRBD1 as D (6 bases). Germline V gene data show CDR1 as SEHNR and CDR2 as FQNEAQ (reference sequence). The CDR3 sequence is 17 residues long.

This sequence joins TRBV30 and TRBJ2-7; D remains unclear. The CDR3 length is 13 residues. Trimming left V 1 base short and J 5 bases short, with 12 bases between. Looked up from germline, CDR1 is GTSNPN and CDR2 is SVGIG (reference sequence). The CDR3: CAWSDLGVHEQYF. The CDR3 DNA sequence: TGTGCCTGGAGTGACCTCGGAGTCCACGAGCAGTACTTC.

The chain links TRBV5-1 to TRBJ1-2; 9 nucleotides match TRBD1. Germline V gives CDR1 SGHRS, CDR2 YFSETQ. The CDR3 sequence is 15 residues long. The junction had 6 bases not matched to a gene; V was cut back by 0 bases and J by 6 bases. Here the CDR3 reads CASSLGQGVTNGYTF. CDR3 DNA: TGCGCCAGCAGCTTGGGACAGGGGGTGACTAATGGCTACACCTTC.

This chain uses TRBV2 with TRBJ2-1; the match to TRBD2 covers 9 bases. CDR3 length: 13 residues. Trimming removed 7 bases from V and 8 bases from J; junction bases left unmatched: 6. CDR1 is SNHLY, CDR2 FYNNEI, per germline. The CDR3 bases are TGTGCCAGCAAAATCGCGGGAGGGCATGAGCAGTTCTTC. It encodes CASKIAGGHEQFF.

The chain is built from TRBV4-3 and TRBJ2-2, with D unclear. V was cut by 0 bases and J by 6 bases, with 8 bases left in between. This CDR3 contains 14 residues. CDR1 and CDR2 (germline): LGHNA, YSLEER. The CDR3 is CASSQDEEAGELFF. In DNA form, the CDR3 reads TGCGCCAGCAGCCAAGATGAGGAAGCCGGGGAGCTGTTTTTT.

The chain links TRBV9 to TRBJ2-3; D assignment may be TRBD1 or TRBD2 (5 bases each). The germline V gene has CDR1 SGDLS and CDR2 YYNGEE. The length of the CDR3 is 15 residues. Trimming took off 0 bases at V and 3 bases at J, with 11 bases between the two ends. CDR3 protein: CASSVARGGTDTQYF. CDR3 DNA sequence: TGTGCCAGCAGCGTAGCGAGGGGCGGGACAGATACGCAGTATTTT.

Turning to this clone: A read error may produce the germline difference seen at one junction end. The chain links TRBV7-9 to TRBJ2-1, with a possible D match to TRBD2 (5 bases). The germline V gene encodes CDR1 SEHNR and CDR2 FQNEAQ (reference sequence). The CDR3 has 14 residues. The DNA of the CDR3 is TGTGCCAGCAGTTTAGGGAGCTCCTACAATGAGCAGTTCTTC. It specifies CASSLGSSYNEQFF.

This clone was detected ten times or more. V gene TRBV25-1 combines with J gene TRBJ1-5; D is undetermined. The CDR3 runs 17 residues. Germline V gives CDR1 MGHDK, CDR2 SYGVNS. The ends were cut back, 3 bases at V and 0 bases at J, with 15 bases in the middle. This CDR3 is CASSESAASDSNQPQHF. In nucleotides, the CDR3 is TGTGCCAGCAGTGAGTCGGCGGCAAGCGATAGCAATCAGCCCCAGCATTTT.

The chain is built from TRBV5-4 and TRBJ1-2; 7 bases are a match to TRBD1. CDR1 is SGHNT and CDR2 is YYREEE in the germline V gene (reference sequence). Trimming at V came to 0 bases and at J to 0 bases, leaving 5 bases not matched to a gene. The CDR3 is 16 amino acids. As DNA, the CDR3 is TGTGCCAGCAGCTTGGGGGGGGACAGATCTAACTATGGCTACACCTTC. It is translated as CASSLGGDRSNYGYTF.

The V gene is TRBV7-2, the J gene TRBJ2-7; D possibly corresponds to TRBD1 (7 bases). Trimming took off 4 bases at V and 2 bases at J, with 18 bases between the two ends. The CDR3 sequence is 16 residues long. CDR1 and CDR2 from the germline V gene are SGHTA and FQGNSA. The CDR3 DNA sequence: TGTGCCAGCAGCTCGCCCCTGACAGGGAGGCCCTACGAGCAGTACTTC. Amino acids: CASSSPLTGRPYEQYF.

CDR3 bases: TGTGCCAGCAGCTTACAGGGGAGAACTGAAGCTTTCTTT. This encodes CASSLQGRTEAFF. This chain connects TRBV7-6 to TRBJ1-1; a possible D gene is TRBD1 (6 bases). The length of the CDR3 is 13 residues. Germline V gives CDR1 SGHVS, CDR2 FNYEAQ. Trimming took 2 bases from V and 5 from J, leaving 9 bases between them.

The chain employs TRBV10-3 and TRBJ2-2; 9 bases map to TRBD1. The length of the CDR3 is 14 residues. V trimming: 10 bases; J trimming: 6 bases; junction bases outside the gene matches: 9. The V gene's germline CDR1 is ENHRY and CDR2 SYGVKD. In DNA form, the CDR3 reads TGTGCCACAACAACAGGGGGCGCCGCCGGGGAGCTGTTTTTT. Protein: CATTTGGAAGELFF.

The rearrangement links TRBV2 to TRBJ2-2, with TRBD1 matching over 9 bases. This CDR3 is built from 19 residues. Trimming took 4 bases from V and 6 from J; bases not matched to a gene: 18. Germline CDR1 reads SNHLY; CDR2 reads FYNNEI. The CDR3 spells CASSVWPRTGQGIAGELFF. DNA of the CDR3: TGTGCCAGCAGTGTTTGGCCCCGTACGGGACAGGGTATCGCCGGGGAGCTGTTTTTT.

The rearrangement links TRBV2 to TRBJ1-2; D gene uncertain. CDR1 and CDR2 (germline): SNHLY, FYNNEI. V gave up 5 bases and J gave up 4 bases, with 11 bases separating them. The CDR3 runs 13 residues. CDR3 sequence reads: CASSTIRSYGYTF. Here the CDR3 DNA reads TGTGCCAGCAGTACCATTCGGTCCTATGGCTACACCTTC.

The chain links TRBV9 to TRBJ2-6, with D unresolved. The CDR3 has 14 residues. Germline CDR1 is SGDLS and CDR2 is YYNGEE. V was shortened by 3 bases and J by 0 bases, with 4 bases between the two germline ends. The CDR3 loop reads CASSAPSGANVLTF. CDR3 coding DNA: TGTGCCAGCAGCGCCCCCTCTGGGGCCAACGTCCTGACTTTC.

The chain links TRBV10-3 to TRBJ1-1; D is uncertain. Germline values: CDR1 ENHRY, CDR2 SYGVKD. V shed 6 bases and J shed 1 base, with 9 bases lying between them. The CDR3 runs 13 residues. The CDR3 sequence: CAISDSTNTEAFF. The CDR3 DNA follows: TGTGCCATCAGCGATAGTACGAACACTGAAGCTTTCTTT.

The chain uses TRBV18 and TRBJ2-5, with D unclear. CDR1 and CDR2 from the germline V gene are KGHSH and LQKENI. The CDR3 is made up of 12 amino acids. The V end lost 3 bases, the J end lost 4 bases, and 6 bases lay between the germline ends. This CDR3 reads CASSPMRETQYF. The CDR3 DNA follows: TGTGCCAGCTCACCCATGCGAGAGACCCAGTACTTC.

The chain links TRBV14 to TRBJ1-2; the D is unclear. V was cut by 4 bases and J by 1 base, with 7 bases left in between. The CDR3 is made up of 13 amino acids. Looked up from germline, CDR1 is SGHDN and CDR2 is FVKESK. The CDR3 loop reads CASSRLLNYGYTF. CDR3 DNA: TGTGCCAGCAGCCGCCTGCTTAACTATGGCTACACCTTC.